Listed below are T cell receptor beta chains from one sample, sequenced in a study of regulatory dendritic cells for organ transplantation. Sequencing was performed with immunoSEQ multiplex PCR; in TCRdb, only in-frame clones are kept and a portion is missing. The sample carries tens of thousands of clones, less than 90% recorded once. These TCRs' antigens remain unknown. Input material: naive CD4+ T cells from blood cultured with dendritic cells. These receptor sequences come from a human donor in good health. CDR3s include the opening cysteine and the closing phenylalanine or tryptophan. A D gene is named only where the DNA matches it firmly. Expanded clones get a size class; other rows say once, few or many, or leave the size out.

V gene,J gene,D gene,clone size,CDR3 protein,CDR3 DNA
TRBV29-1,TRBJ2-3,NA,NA,CSERKGGADTQYF,TGCAGCGAGCGAAAGGGGGGAGCAGATACGCAGTATTTT
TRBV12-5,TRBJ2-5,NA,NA,CASGLATEETQYF,TGTGCTAGTGGTTTGGCCACAGAGGAGACCCAGTACTTC
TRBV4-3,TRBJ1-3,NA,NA,CASSQDLPSGNTIYF,TGCGCCAGCAGCCAAGATTTGCCCTCTGGAAACACCATATATTTT
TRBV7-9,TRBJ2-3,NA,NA,CASSLDGLSTDTQYF,TGTGCCAGCAGCTTAGACGGACTTAGCACAGATACGCAGTATTTT
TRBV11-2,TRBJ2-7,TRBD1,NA,CASSLIRTGTYEQYF,TGTGCCAGCAGCTTAATTCGGACAGGGACCTACGAGCAGTACTTC
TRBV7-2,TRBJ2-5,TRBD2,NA,CASIKVAGSETQYF,TGTGCCAGCATCAAAGTAGCGGGATCGGAGACCCAGTACTTC
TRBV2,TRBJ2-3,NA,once,CASSQDKTQYF,TGTGCCAGCAGTCAGGACAAGACGCAGTATTTT
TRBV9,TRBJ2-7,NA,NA,CASSGSGSSYEQYF,TGTGCCAGCAGCGGGAGCGGTTCCTCCTACGAGCAGTACTTC
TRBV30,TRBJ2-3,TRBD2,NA,CAWSVSRTSVADTQYF,TGTGCCTGGAGTGTATCGCGGACTAGCGTCGCAGATACGCAGTATTTT
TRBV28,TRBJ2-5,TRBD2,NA,CASRGLGETQYF,TGTGCCAGCAGAGGACTAGGGGAGACCCAGTACTTC
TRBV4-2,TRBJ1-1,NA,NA,CASSQGINRIHVNTEAFF,TGTGCCAGCAGCCAGGGAATCAACAGGATTCATGTGAACACTGAAGCTTTCTTT
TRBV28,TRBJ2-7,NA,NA,CASREPGLPPYEQYF,TGTGCCAGCAGGGAACCGGGACTCCCCCCCTACGAGCAGTACTTC
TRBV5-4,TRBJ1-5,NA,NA,CASSYNNQPQHF,TGTGCCAGCAGCTATAACAATCAGCCCCAGCATTTT
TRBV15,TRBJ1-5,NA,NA,CATSRDGNRVSNQPQHF,TGTGCCACCAGCAGAGATGGTAACAGGGTGAGCAATCAGCCCCAGCATTTT
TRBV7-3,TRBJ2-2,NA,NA,CASSPDSLNTGELFF,TGTGCCAGCAGCCCAGACAGTTTGAACACCGGGGAGCTGTTTTTT
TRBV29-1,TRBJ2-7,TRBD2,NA,CSVEPLSGGEQYF,TGCAGCGTTGAACCGTTGAGCGGGGGCGAGCAGTACTTC
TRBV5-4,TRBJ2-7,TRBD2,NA,CASSPRSGGGVFSEQYF,TGTGCCAGCAGCCCGAGGTCGGGCGGGGGGGTTTTTTCCGAGCAGTACTTC
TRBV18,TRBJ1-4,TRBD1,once,CASSPTRQGEKLFF,TGTGCCAGCTCACCTACTAGACAGGGTGAAAAACTGTTTTTT
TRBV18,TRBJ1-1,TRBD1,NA,CASSPDTGVEAFF,TGTGCCAGCTCACCTGATACAGGGGTTGAAGCTTTCTTT
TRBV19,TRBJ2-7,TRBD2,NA,CASSMWLAGPYEQYF,TGTGCCAGTAGTATGTGGCTAGCGGGGCCCTACGAGCAGTACTTC
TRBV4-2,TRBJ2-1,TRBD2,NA,CASSQDRGLAGVEQFF,TGTGCCAGCAGCCAAGATCGGGGACTAGCGGGAGTTGAGCAGTTCTTC
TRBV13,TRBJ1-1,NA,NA,CASSLVRAGWAFF,TGTGCCAGCAGCTTAGTTCGGGCAGGTTGGGCTTTCTTT
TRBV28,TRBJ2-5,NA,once,CASRQPGSPQETQYF,TGTGCCAGCAGGCAACCAGGGAGCCCCCAAGAGACCCAGTACTTC
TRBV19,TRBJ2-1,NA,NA,CASSTYRTGSSYNEQFF,TGTGCCAGTAGTACTTATCGGACCGGAAGCTCCTACAATGAGCAGTTCTTC
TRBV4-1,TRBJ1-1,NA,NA,CASSQRGANTEAFF,TGCGCCAGCAGCCAAAGAGGGGCGAACACTGAAGCTTTCTTT
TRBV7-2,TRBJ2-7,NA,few,CASSLVGYEQYF,TGTGCCAGCAGCTTAGTGGGTTACGAGCAGTACTTC
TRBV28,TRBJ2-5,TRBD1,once,CASSSRDRETQYF,TGTGCCAGCAGTTCCCGGGACAGGGAGACCCAGTACTTC
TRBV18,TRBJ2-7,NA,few,CASSPPASYEQYF,TGTGCCAGCTCACCACCGGCAAGCTACGAGCAGTACTTC
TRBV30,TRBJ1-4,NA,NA,CAWSSRVKLFF,TGTGCCTGGAGTAGCAGGGTTAAACTGTTTTTT
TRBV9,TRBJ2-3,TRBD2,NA,CASSANSGGSTDTQYF,TGTGCCAGCAGCGCCAATAGCGGGGGAAGCACAGATACGCAGTATTTT
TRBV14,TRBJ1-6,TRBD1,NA,CASSRDREGSPLHF,TGTGCCAGCAGCAGGGACAGGGAAGGGTCACCCCTCCACTTT